This T cell receptor (beta chain) stems from a study of T cell responses to AZD1222 COVID-19 vaccine. Method: immunoSEQ multiplex PCR; TCRdb's copy keeps in-frame clones and lacks some. Of fewer than 200,000 clones in the sample, roughly 94% were seen once. The CDR3 loop spans 17 amino acids. V shed 7 bases and J shed 2 bases, with 18 bases lying between them. Germline V gene data show CDR1 as LNHDA and CDR2 as SQIVND (reference sequence). V and J are TRBV19 and TRBJ2-6, with D perhaps TRBD2 (7 bases). The source was peripheral blood, collected 28 days after the second AZD1222 dose. This TCR derives from an adult who received the AZD1222 COVID-19 vaccine. The CDR3 is CASIPAGGLAGANVLTF. In DNA form, the CDR3 reads TGTGCCAGTATCCCTGCCGGGGGGCTGGCTGGGGCCAACGTCCTGACTTTC.